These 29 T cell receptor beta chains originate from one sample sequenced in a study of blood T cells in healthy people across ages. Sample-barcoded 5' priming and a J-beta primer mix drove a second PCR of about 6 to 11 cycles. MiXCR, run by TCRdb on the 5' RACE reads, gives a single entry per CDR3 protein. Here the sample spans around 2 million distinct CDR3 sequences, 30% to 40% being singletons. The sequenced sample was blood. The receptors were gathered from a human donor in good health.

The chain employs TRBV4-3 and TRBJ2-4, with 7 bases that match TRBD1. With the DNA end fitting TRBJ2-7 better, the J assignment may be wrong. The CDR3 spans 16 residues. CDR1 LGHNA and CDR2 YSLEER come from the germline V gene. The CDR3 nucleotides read TGCGCCAGCAGCGCATTATCCGGGACAGCCATAATCGAGCAGTACTTC. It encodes CASSALSGTAIIEQYF.

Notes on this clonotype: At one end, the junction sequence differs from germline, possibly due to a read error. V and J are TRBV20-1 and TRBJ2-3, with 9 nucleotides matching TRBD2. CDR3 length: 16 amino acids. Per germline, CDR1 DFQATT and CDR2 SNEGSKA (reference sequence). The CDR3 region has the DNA TGCAGTGCCAATAGCGGGGGTCGACCGTGCACAGATACGCAGTATTTC. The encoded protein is CSANSGGRPCTDTQYF.

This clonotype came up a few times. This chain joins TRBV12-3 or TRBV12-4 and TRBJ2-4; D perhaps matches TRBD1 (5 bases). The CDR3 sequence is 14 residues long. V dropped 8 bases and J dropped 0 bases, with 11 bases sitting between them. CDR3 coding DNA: TGTGCCAGCCTTCAGGGCCTAGCCAAAAACATTCAGTACTTC. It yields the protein CASLQGLAKNIQYF.

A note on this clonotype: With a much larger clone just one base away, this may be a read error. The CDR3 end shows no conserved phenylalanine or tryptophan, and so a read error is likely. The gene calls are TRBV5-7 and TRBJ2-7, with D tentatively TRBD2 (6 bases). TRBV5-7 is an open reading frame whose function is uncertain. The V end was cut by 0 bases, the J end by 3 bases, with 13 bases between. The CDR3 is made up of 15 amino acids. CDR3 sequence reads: CASSLGRGGIYEQYL. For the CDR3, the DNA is TGTGCCAGCAGCTTGGGGAGGGGCGGAATCTACGAGCAGTACTTA.

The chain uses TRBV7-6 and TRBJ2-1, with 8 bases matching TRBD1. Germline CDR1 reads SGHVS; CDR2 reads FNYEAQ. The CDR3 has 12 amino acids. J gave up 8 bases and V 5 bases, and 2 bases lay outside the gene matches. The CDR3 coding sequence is TGTGCCAGCAGCAGACAGGGGTATGAGCAGTTCTTC. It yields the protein CASSRQGYEQFF.

The CDR3 loop reads CASSPRLFGTEAFF. CDR3 coding DNA: TGTGCCAGCAGCCCGAGACTTTTTGGCACTGAAGCTTTCTTT. The chain joins TRBV28 to TRBJ1-1; no reliable D call. CDR1 is MDHEN, CDR2 SYDVKM, per germline. This CDR3 has 14 residues. V gave up 6 bases and J gave up 4 bases, with 15 bases separating them. The full variable domain, its missing parts supplied by reference TRBV28 and TRBJ1-1, is DVKVTQSSRYLVKRTGEKVFLECVQDMDHENMFWYRQDPGLGLRLIYFSYDVKMKEKGDIPEGYSVSREKKERFSLILESASTNQTSMYLCASSPRLFGTEAFFGQGTRLTVV.

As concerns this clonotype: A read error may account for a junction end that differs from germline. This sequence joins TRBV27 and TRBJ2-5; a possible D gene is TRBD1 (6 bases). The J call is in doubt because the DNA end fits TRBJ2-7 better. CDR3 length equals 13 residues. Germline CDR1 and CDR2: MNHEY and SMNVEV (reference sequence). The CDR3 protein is CTSSLSRGYEQYF. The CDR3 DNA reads TGTACCAGCAGTTTATCGAGGGGGTACGAGCAGTACTTC.

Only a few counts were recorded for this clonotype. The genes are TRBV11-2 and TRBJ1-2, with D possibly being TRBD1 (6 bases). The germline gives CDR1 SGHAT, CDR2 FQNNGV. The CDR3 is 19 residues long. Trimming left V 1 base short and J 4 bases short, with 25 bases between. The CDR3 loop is CASSLGGGYGQLGAYGYTF. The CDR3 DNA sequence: TGTGCCAGCAGCTTAGGGGGGGGATACGGACAGCTAGGAGCCTATGGCTACACCTTC. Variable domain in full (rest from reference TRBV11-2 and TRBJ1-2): EAGVAQSPRYKIIEKRQSVAFWCNPISGHATLYWYQQILGQGPKLLIQFQNNGVVDDSQLPKDRFSAERLKGVDSTLKIQPAKLEDSAVYLCASSLGGGYGQLGAYGYTFGSGTRLTVV.

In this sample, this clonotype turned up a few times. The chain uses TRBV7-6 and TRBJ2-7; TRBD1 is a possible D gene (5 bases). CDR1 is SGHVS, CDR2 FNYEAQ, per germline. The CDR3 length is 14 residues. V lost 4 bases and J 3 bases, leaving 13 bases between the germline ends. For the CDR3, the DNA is TGTGCCAGCAGCTATGACAGCGCGAACTACGAGCAGTACTTC. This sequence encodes CASSYDSANYEQYF.

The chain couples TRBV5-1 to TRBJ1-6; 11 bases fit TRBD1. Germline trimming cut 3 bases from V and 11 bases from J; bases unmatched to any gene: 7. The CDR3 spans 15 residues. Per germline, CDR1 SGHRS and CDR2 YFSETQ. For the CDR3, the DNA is TGCGCCAGCAGCTCTGCTCCGGGACAGGGGGCACCCCTCCACTTT. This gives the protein CASSSAPGQGAPLHF.

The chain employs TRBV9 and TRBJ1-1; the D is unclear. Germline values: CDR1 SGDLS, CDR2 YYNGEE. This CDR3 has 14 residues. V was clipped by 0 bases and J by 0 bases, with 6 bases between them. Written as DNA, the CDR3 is TGTGCCAGCAGCGTAGATCTCATGAACACTGAAGCTTTCTTT. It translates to CASSVDLMNTEAFF.

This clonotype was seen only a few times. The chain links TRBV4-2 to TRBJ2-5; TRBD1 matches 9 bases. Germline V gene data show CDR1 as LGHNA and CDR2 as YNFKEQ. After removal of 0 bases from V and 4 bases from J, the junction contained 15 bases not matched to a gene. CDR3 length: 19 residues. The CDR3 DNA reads TGTGCCAGCAGCCAAGATCCCACCGGGACAGGGAGTTTTGGAGAGACCCAGTACTTC. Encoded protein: CASSQDPTGTGSFGETQYF.

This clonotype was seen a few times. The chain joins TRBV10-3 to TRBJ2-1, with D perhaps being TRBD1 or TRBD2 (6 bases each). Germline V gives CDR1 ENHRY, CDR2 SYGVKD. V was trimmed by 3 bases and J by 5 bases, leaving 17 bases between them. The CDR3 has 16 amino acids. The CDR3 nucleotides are TGTGCCATCAGTGACCTGGTAGGGGGGATTCACAATGAGCAGTTCTTC. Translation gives CAISDLVGGIHNEQFF.

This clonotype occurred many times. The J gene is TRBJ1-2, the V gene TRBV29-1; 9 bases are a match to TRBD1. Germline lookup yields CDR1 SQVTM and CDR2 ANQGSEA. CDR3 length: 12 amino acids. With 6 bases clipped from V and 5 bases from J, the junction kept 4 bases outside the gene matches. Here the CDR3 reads CSVLTGGYGYTF. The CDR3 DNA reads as TGCAGCGTGTTGACAGGGGGATATGGCTACACCTTC.

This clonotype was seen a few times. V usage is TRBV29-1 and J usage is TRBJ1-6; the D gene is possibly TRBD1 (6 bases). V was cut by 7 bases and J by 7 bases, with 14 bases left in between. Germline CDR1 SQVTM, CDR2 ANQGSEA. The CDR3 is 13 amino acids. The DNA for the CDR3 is TGCAGCGCCGGCGACACAGGGAATTCACCCCTCCACTTT. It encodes CSAGDTGNSPLHF.

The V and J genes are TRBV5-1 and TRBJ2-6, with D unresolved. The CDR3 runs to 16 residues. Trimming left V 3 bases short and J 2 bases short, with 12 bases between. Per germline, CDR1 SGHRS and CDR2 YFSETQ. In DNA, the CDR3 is TGCGCCAGCAGCTCGACCTGGACCCCTGGGGCCAACGTCCTGACTTTC. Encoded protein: CASSSTWTPGANVLTF.

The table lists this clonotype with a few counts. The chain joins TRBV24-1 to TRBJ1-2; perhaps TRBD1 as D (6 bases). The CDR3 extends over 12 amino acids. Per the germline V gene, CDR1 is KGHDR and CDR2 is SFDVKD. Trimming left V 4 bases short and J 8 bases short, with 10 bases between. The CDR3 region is CATSEPRGGYTF. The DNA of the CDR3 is TGTGCCACCAGTGAACCCAGGGGCGGCTACACCTTC.

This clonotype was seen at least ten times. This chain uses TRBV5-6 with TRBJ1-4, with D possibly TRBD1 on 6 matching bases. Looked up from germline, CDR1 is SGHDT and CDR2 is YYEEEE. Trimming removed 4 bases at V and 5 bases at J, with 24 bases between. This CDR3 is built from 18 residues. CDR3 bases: TGTGCCAGCAGCCCCCTGGTCGGTGGCGGGACACCAAATGAAAAACTGTTTTTT. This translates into CASSPLVGGGTPNEKLFF.

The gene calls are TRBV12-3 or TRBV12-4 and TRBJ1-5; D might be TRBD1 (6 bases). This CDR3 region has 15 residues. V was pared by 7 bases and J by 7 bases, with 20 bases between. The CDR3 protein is CASTRGGHGGQPQHF. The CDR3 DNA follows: TGTGCCAGCACCCGGGGGGGACATGGGGGCCAGCCCCAGCATTTT.

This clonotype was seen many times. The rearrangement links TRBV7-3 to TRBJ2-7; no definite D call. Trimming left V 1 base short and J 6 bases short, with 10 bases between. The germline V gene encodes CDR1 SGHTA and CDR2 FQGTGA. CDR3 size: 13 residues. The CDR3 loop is CASSLSHNGEQYF. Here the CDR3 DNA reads TGTGCCAGCAGCTTAAGTCACAACGGCGAGCAGTACTTC.

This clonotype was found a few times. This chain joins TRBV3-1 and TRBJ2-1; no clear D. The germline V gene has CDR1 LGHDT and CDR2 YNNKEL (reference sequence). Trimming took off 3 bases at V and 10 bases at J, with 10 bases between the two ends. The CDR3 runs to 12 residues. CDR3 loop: CASSHAEMEQFF. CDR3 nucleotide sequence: TGTGCCAGCAGCCATGCGGAAATGGAGCAGTTCTTC.

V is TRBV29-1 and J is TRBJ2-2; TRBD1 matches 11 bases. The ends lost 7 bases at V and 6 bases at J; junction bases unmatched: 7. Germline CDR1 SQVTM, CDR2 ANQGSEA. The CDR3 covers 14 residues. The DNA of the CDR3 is TGCAGCGCCCAAGGACAGGGGGCGTCCGGGGAGCTGTTTTTT. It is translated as CSAQGQGASGELFF.

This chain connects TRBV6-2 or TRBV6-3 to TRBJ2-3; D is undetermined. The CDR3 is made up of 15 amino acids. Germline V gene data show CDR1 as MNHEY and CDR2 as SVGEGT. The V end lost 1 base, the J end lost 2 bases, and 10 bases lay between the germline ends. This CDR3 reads CASSYLGSVTDTQYF. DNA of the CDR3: TGTGCCAGCAGTTACTTAGGTTCGGTCACAGATACGCAGTATTTT.

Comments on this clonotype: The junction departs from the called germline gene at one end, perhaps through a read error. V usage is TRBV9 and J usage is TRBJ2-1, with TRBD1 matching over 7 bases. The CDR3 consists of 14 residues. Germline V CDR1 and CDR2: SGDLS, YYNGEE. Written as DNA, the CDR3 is TGTGTCAGCAGCGTAGGGACAGATTACAATGAGCAGTTCTTC. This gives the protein CVSSVGTDYNEQFF.

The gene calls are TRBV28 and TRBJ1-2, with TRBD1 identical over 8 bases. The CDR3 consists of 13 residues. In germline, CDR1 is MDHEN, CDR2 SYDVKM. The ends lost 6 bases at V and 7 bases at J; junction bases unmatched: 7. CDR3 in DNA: TGTGCCAGCAGCTTCCGGGACAGGTCTGGCTACACCTTC. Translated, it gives CASSFRDRSGYTF.

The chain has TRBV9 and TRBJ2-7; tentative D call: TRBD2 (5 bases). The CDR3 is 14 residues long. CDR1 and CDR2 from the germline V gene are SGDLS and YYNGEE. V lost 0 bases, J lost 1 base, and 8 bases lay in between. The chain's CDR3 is CASSVEGESYEQYF. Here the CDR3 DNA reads TGTGCCAGCAGCGTAGAGGGAGAATCCTACGAGCAGTACTTC.

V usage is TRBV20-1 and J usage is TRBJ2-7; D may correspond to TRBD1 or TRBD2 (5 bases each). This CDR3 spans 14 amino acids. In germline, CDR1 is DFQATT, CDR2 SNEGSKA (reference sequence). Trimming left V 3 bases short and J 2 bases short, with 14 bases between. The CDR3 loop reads CSASKPGRAYEQYF. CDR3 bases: TGCAGTGCTAGTAAACCGGGACGGGCCTACGAGCAGTACTTC.

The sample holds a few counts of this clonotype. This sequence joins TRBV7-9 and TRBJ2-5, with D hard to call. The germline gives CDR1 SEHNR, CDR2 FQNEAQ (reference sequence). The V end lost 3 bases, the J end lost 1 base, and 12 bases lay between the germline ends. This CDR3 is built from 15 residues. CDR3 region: CASSFSQSGQETQYF. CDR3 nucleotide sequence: TGTGCCAGCAGCTTCAGTCAATCAGGCCAAGAGACCCAGTACTTC.

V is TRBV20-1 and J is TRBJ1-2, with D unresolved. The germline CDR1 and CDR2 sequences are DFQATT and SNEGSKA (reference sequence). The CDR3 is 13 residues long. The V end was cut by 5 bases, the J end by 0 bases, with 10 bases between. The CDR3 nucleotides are TGCAGTGCTTCCGCCGTGGCTAACTATGGCTACACCTTC. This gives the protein CSASAVANYGYTF.